This T cell receptor (beta chain) was recorded in a study of T cell changes during pregnancy in multiple sclerosis (dated by TCRdb to about 2019). Turning to the overall study: Changes in the T cell repertoire over the course of pregnancy were examined in this study in women with multiple sclerosis.

Remarks on this clone: There is no known antigen for this receptor. Base qualities are missing; no much larger clone stands one base away.

According to the germline V gene, CDR1 reads SNHLY and CDR2 reads FYNNEI. V lost 1 base and J lost 12 bases; the stretch between them is 17 bases long. Taken from cysteine to phenylalanine, the CDR3 has 14 residues. Of the read, only the CDR3 DNA is kept; its 42 bases are in frame from base 1. The library was made by the immunoSEQ multiplex PCR assay. In its TCRdb copy, this immuneACCESS table keeps in-frame sequences only and misses some clones. Where compared with another copy, unresolved V genes explain less than half of these, and the others have no known cause. The table for this sample lists around 38,000 clones; 80% to 95% of them were counted only once. Of the sample, more than 5% is held by the ten largest clones.

The TCR originated in a female donor with multiple sclerosis, enrolled in a pregnancy study. The chain is made from TRBV2 and TRBJ2-3, and the D gene may be TRBD2, 7 bases matching. The sequences come from CD8+ T cells from peripheral blood mononuclear cells, collected in the third trimester of pregnancy. The nucleotide sequence is given as TGTGCCAGCAGTGAAGTAGGGGGGGCGGGGGATCAGTATTTT. This sequence encodes CASSEVGGAGDQYF.